This entry lists 25 T cell receptor beta chains sequenced from one sample in a study of T cells in Graves' hyperthyroidism and ophthalmopathy. Using RNA transcripts as the source, TCR beta CDR3 regions were amplified. The TCR CDR3 was amplified in a first-round RT-PCR using the HTBI primer set. TCRdb itself ran the multiplex PCR reads through MiXCR, one entry per CDR3 protein. The sample yields roughly 400,000 distinct CDR3 sequences, around an eighth seen once. Sample: blood. All receptors come from a man aged 45 to 65 with Graves' ophthalmopathy.

There are many counts of this clonotype. The chain recombines TRBV2 with TRBJ1-6; D remains ambiguous. The CDR3 runs 15 residues. The V gene lost 0 bases and the J gene lost 7 bases, with 10 bases spanning the gap. Germline V gene lookup returns CDR1 SNHLY and CDR2 FYNNEI. The CDR3 DNA reads as TGTGCCAGCAGTGAAGCGCGGGGAGGCAATTCACCCCTCCACTTT. This encodes CASSEARGGNSPLHF.

This clonotype has a count of ten or more. The chain recombines TRBV5-1 with TRBJ2-7, with TRBD2 identical over 9 bases. The V segment lost 0 bases and the J segment 3 bases; nucleotides outside the gene matches: 16. CDR3 size: 19 residues. The V gene's germline CDR1 is SGHRS and CDR2 YFSETQ. The CDR3 sequence: CASSLAVLAGQLQNYEQYF. The CDR3 DNA sequence: TGCGCCAGCAGCTTGGCGGTACTAGCGGGCCAACTACAAAACTACGAGCAGTACTTC.

This clonotype was recorded many times. The genes are TRBV5-1 and TRBJ2-3, with D possibly TRBD2 on 6 matching bases. The CDR3 has 14 residues. Per the germline V gene, CDR1 is SGHRS and CDR2 is YFSETQ. The V end was cut by 6 bases, the J end by 2 bases, with 13 bases between. DNA for the CDR3: TGCGCCAGCAATCGGGAGCGCCCCACAGATACGCAGTATTTT. It encodes CASNRERPTDTQYF.

There are many counts of this clonotype. V and J are TRBV5-1 and TRBJ2-7, with 11 bases identical to TRBD2. The V gene end was trimmed by 4 bases and the J gene end by 5 bases; junction bases not matched to a gene: 8. The CDR3 loop spans 15 amino acids. The germline CDR1 and CDR2 sequences are SGHRS and YFSETQ. The CDR3 DNA is TGCGCCAGCAGCCGTCCGACTAGCGGGGTCAACGAGCAGTACTTC. Amino acid sequence: CASSRPTSGVNEQYF.

Only a few counts were recorded for this clonotype. The rearrangement links TRBV14 to TRBJ1-2, with 10 bases identical to TRBD1. Losses at the gene ends were 2 bases for V and 4 bases for J; bases not matched to a gene: 7. The CDR3 runs 16 residues. CDR1 and CDR2 from the germline V gene are SGHDN and FVKESK. The CDR3 DNA sequence: TGTGCCAGCAGCCAAAGGGGGGGACAGGGGATCTATGGCTACACCTTC. Residues: CASSQRGGQGIYGYTF.

This clonotype was seen many times. This chain connects TRBV28 to TRBJ2-7; 9 bases agree with TRBD1. The junction had 15 bases not matched to a gene; V was cut back by 5 bases and J by 7 bases. Germline values: CDR1 MDHEN, CDR2 SYDVKM. CDR3 length equals 16 residues. The CDR3: CASSQPGQGALGEQYF. The CDR3 DNA follows: TGTGCCAGCAGTCAACCGGGACAGGGCGCTTTGGGAGAGCAGTACTTC.

This clonotype showed up many times. V and J are TRBV18 and TRBJ2-7; 10 nucleotides align to TRBD1. Germline loops: CDR1 KGHSH, CDR2 LQKENI. The length of the CDR3 is 16 residues. After removal of 6 bases from V and 6 bases from J, the junction contained 14 bases not matched to a gene. CDR3 sequence reads: CASSLTRGQGDSEQYF. CDR3 DNA sequence: TGTGCCAGCTCTCTCACCCGAGGACAGGGGGACAGCGAGCAGTACTTC.

The J gene is TRBJ2-1, the V gene TRBV5-1; 9 nucleotides line up with TRBD2. In germline, CDR1 is SGHRS, CDR2 YFSETQ. The CDR3 runs to 17 residues. The junction had 6 bases not matched to a gene; V was cut back by 2 bases and J by 0 bases. The CDR3 bases are TGCGCCAGCAGCTTTCAGACTAGCGGCCCCTCCTACAATGAGCAGTTCTTC. Its translation is CASSFQTSGPSYNEQFF.

This clonotype was counted ten times or more. J is TRBJ1-1 and V is TRBV7-3; 7 positions agree with TRBD1. The V segment lost 5 bases and the J segment 5 bases; nucleotides outside the gene matches: 8. The CDR3 consists of 14 residues. From germline, CDR1 is SGHTA and CDR2 FQGTGA. The CDR3 DNA is TGTGCCAGCAGCCGCCCCGCACAGGGGACTGAAGCTTTCTTT. Translation: CASSRPAQGTEAFF.

Many counts were recorded for this clonotype. The chain carries TRBV2 and TRBJ2-3; D is ambiguous. The germline V and J ends were trimmed by 5 bases and 2 bases, with 14 bases remaining between them. Germline V gives CDR1 SNHLY, CDR2 FYNNEI. CDR3 size: 15 residues. The DNA for the CDR3 is TGTGCCAGCAGTCCGAGAGGTCTTTACACAGATACGCAGTATTTT. Translation gives CASSPRGLYTDTQYF.

This clonotype was detected many times. The rearrangement joins TRBV2 to TRBJ2-6, with D possibly TRBD1 on 5 matching bases. Trimming pared 6 bases from V and 1 base from J, leaving 13 bases between. The CDR3 covers 16 residues. Per germline, CDR1 SNHLY and CDR2 FYNNEI. The CDR3 nucleotides are TGTGCCAGCAGCCCGGACAAAGTTTCTGGGGCCAACGTCCTGACTTTC. This translates into CASSPDKVSGANVLTF.

The genes are TRBV7-8 and TRBJ1-5; D perhaps matches TRBD1 (5 bases). The CDR3 sequence is 16 residues long. Trimming removed 1 base at V and 4 bases at J, with 14 bases between. Germline CDR1 reads SGHVS; CDR2 reads FQNEAQ. The CDR3 sequence is CASSLGQGARNQPQHF. The DNA for the CDR3 is TGTGCCAGCAGCTTAGGGCAGGGCGCACGGAATCAGCCCCAGCATTTT.

This clonotype was detected many times. The rearrangement uses TRBV3-1 and TRBJ2-4; TRBD1 might be the D (5 bases). Germline V gene sequence: CDR1 LGHDT, CDR2 YNNKEL (reference sequence). This CDR3 has 15 amino acids. V lost 4 bases and J 4 bases, leaving 14 bases between the germline ends. Here the CDR3 reads CASSPGWAGKNIQYF. As DNA, the CDR3 is TGTGCCAGCAGCCCCGGTTGGGCAGGGAAAAACATTCAGTACTTC.

This clonotype was seen many times. J is TRBJ2-7 and V is TRBV2, with D maybe TRBD2 (6 bases). This CDR3 has 16 amino acids. Trimming pared 10 bases from V and 4 bases from J, leaving 26 bases between. Germline CDR1 is SNHLY and CDR2 is FYNNEI. In DNA, the CDR3 is TGTGCCACCCTCTCTCGCCCGGGGGACCCACTATACGAGCAGTACTTC. Protein: CATLSRPGDPLYEQYF.

This clonotype was seen repeatedly, ten times or more. The chain uses TRBV2 and TRBJ2-7; 7 bases are a match to TRBD2. The CDR3 is 15 residues long. The germline CDR1 and CDR2 sequences are SNHLY and FYNNEI. The J segment lost 2 bases and the V segment lost 1 base, leaving 5 bases of the junction unmatched. The DNA of the CDR3 is TGTGCCAGCAGTGAAGGGCAGCGGGGTACCTACGAGCAGTACTTC. The encoded protein is CASSEGQRGTYEQYF.

This clonotype was counted at least ten times. The chain combines TRBV11-2 with TRBJ2-3; D is unclear. Germline-derived CDR1 and CDR2 are SGHAT and FQNNGV. Trimming cost V 0 bases and J 6 bases, with 4 bases left between them. This CDR3 contains 12 residues. The CDR3 here is CASSLDGDTQYF. CDR3 in DNA: TGTGCCAGCAGCTTAGATGGGGATACGCAGTATTTT.

The V and J genes are TRBV27 and TRBJ2-3; D is perhaps TRBD2 (6 bases). This CDR3 has 15 amino acids. The V end lost 5 bases, the J end lost 2 bases, and 14 bases lay between the germline ends. The germline gives CDR1 MNHEY, CDR2 SMNVEV (reference sequence). As DNA, the CDR3 is TGTGCCAGCAGTCTGCAGCGGGTCCTCACAGATACGCAGTATTTT. This sequence encodes CASSLQRVLTDTQYF.

The sample holds many counts of this clonotype. The V call is TRBV30, the J call TRBJ1-3; D is perhaps TRBD1 (6 bases). The V and J ends lost 3 bases and 0 bases respectively, with 12 bases between them. The CDR3 runs to 15 residues. Looked up from germline, CDR1 is GTSNPN and CDR2 is SVGIG (reference sequence). The CDR3 loop is CAWRGQSSSGNTIYF. The DNA of the CDR3 is TGTGCCTGGAGGGGACAATCGAGCTCTGGAAACACCATATATTTT.

In this sample, this clonotype turned up a few times. This chain joins TRBV19 and TRBJ1-5, with TRBD1 as a possible D gene (6 bases). Between the trimmed V and J ends, which lost 7 bases and 6 bases, there was a span of 19 bases. In germline, CDR1 is LNHDA, CDR2 SQIVND (reference sequence). The CDR3 length is 15 residues. Written as DNA, the CDR3 is TGTGCCAGTAACCCGGGGGGCGGACTGGCTCAGCCCCAGCATTTT. Residues: CASNPGGGLAQPQHF.

This clonotype has only a few counts. The chain employs TRBV2 and TRBJ2-3; 7 nucleotides agree with TRBD1. Germline CDR1 and CDR2: SNHLY and FYNNEI. CDR3 length: 15 amino acids. V dropped 5 bases and J dropped 7; count of bases not matched to a gene: 12. The CDR3 reads CASSLWAGGYNTQYF. For the CDR3, the DNA is TGTGCCAGCAGTTTATGGGCAGGGGGATATAATACGCAGTATTTT. The variable domain in full, with the rest retrieved from reference TRBV2 and TRBJ2-3, is EPEVTQTPSHQVTQMGQEVILRCVPISNHLYFYWYRQILGQKVEFLVSFYNNEISEKSEIFDDQFSVERPDGSNFTLKIRSTKLEDSAMYFCASSLWAGGYNTQYFGPGTRLTVL.

The gene calls are TRBV11-1 and TRBJ1-2; D is possibly TRBD1 (6 bases). The germline gives CDR1 SGHAT, CDR2 FQDESV (reference sequence). V was pared by 0 bases and J by 8 bases, with 13 bases between. The CDR3 loop spans 14 amino acids. CDR3 nucleotide sequence: TGTGCCAGCAGCTTAGCGGTGTCAGGGGCCGGCTACACCTTC. Translated: CASSLAVSGAGYTF. The variable domain in full, completed from reference TRBV11-1 and TRBJ1-2, reads EAEVAQSPRYKITEKSQAVAFWCDPISGHATLYWYRQILGQGPELLVQFQDESVVDDSQLPKDRFSAERLKGVDSTLKIQPAELGDSAMYLCASSLAVSGAGYTFGSGTRLTVV.

Ten or more counts support this clonotype. The chain links TRBV20-1 to TRBJ2-3, with TRBD1 matching 9 bases. With V trimmed by 4 bases and J by 3 bases, 5 bases remained unmatched. CDR3 length: 14 residues. The germline V gene encodes CDR1 DFQATT and CDR2 SNEGSKA (reference sequence). CDR3 region: CSAIQGAPTDTQYF. CDR3 DNA: TGCAGTGCTATACAGGGGGCGCCTACAGATACGCAGTATTTT.

This rearrangement joins TRBV27 to TRBJ1-1, with 7 bases matching TRBD1. Germline lookup yields CDR1 MNHEY and CDR2 SMNVEV (reference sequence). Germline trimming cut 6 bases from V and 5 bases from J; bases unmatched to any gene: 6. The CDR3 runs 13 residues. As DNA, the CDR3 is TGTGCCAGCAGCGAGGGGGCAAGAACTGAAGCTTTCTTT. The encoded protein is CASSEGARTEAFF.

At least ten counts were recorded for this clonotype. The chain has TRBV29-1 and TRBJ2-5, with a weak D call TRBD1 (6 bases). Trimming took 5 bases from V and 3 from J, leaving 13 bases between them. Germline assignment: CDR1 SQVTM and CDR2 ANQGSEA. This CDR3 is 13 amino acids long. DNA of the CDR3: TGCAGCGTTAAGATTGGGGGCGAAGAGACCCAGTACTTC. Amino acids: CSVKIGGEETQYF.

The V gene is TRBV7-9, the J gene TRBJ2-1, with D unresolved. The germline V and J ends were trimmed by 3 bases and 8 bases, with 14 bases remaining between them. Germline V CDR1 and CDR2: SEHNR, FQNEAQ (reference sequence). This CDR3 contains 14 residues. The CDR3 DNA follows: TGTGCCAGCAGCTTTTCGTGGCCGGTGGATGAGCAGTTCTTC. Translating gives CASSFSWPVDEQFF. The full variable domain, its missing parts supplied by reference TRBV7-9 and TRBJ2-1, is DTGVSQNPRHKITKRGQNVTFRCDPISEHNRLYWYRQTLGQGPEFLTYFQNEAQLEKSRLLSDRFSAERPKGSFSTLEIQRTEQGDSAMYLCASSFSWPVDEQFFGPGTRLTVL.